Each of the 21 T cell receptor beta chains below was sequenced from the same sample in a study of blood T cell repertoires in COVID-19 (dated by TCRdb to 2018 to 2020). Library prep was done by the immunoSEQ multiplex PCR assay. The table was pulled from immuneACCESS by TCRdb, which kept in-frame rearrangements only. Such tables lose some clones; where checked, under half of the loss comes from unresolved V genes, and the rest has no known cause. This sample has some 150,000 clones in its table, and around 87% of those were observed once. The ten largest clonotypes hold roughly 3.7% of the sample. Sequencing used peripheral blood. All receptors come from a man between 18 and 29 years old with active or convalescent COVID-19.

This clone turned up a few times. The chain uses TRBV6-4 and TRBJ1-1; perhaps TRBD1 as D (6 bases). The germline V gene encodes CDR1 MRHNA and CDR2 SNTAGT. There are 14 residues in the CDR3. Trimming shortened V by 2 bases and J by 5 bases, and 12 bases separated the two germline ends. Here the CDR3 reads CASSDGQGQTEAFF. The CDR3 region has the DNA TGTGCCAGCAGTGACGGGCAGGGACAAACTGAAGCTTTCTTT.

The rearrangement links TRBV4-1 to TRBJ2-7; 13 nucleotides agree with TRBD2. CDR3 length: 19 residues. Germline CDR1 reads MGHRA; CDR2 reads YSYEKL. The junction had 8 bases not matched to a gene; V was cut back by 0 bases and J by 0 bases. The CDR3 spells CASSQDQGLAGASSYEQYF. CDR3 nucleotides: TGCGCCAGCAGCCAAGATCAAGGACTAGCGGGGGCGAGCTCCTACGAGCAGTACTTC.

CDR3 sequence: CSVEDLTGTEDGYTF. CDR3 DNA sequence: TGCAGCGTTGAAGACCTGACCGGGACAGAGGATGGCTACACCTTC. This chain joins TRBV29-1 and TRBJ1-2; the match to TRBD1 covers 7 bases. Germline V lookup: CDR1 SQVTM, CDR2 ANQGSEA. Trimming removed 0 bases from V and 6 bases from J; junction bases left unmatched: 10. This CDR3 is built from 15 residues.

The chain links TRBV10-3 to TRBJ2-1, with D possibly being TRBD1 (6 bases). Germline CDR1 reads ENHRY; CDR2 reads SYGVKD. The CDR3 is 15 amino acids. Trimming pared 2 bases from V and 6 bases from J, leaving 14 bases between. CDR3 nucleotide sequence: TGTGCCATCAGTGAGCCAGGGGCATCCGCCAATGAGCAGTTCTTC. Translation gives CAISEPGASANEQFF.

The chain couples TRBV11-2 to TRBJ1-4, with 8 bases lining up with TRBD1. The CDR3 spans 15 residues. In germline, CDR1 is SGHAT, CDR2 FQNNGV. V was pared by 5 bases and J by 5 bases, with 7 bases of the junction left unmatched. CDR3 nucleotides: TGTGCCAGCAGCAGTGGACAGGGCGTAAATGAAAAACTGTTTTTT. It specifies CASSSGQGVNEKLFF.

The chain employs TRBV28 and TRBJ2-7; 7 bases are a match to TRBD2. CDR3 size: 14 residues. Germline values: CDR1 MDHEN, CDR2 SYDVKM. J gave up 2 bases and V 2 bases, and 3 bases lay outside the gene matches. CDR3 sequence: CASSLRAGAYEQYV. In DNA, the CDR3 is TGTGCCAGCAGTTTACGGGCGGGGGCCTACGAGCAGTACGTC.

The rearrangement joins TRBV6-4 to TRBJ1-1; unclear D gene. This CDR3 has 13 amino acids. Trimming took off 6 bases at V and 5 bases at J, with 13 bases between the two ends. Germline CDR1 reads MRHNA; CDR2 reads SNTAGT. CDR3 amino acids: CASSQTTWTEAFF. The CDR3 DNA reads TGTGCCAGCAGCCAAACAACCTGGACTGAAGCTTTCTTT.

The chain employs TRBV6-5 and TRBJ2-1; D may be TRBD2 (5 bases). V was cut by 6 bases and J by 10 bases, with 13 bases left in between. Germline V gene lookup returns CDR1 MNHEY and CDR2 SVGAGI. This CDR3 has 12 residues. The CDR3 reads CASRTTRWEQFF. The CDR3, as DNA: TGTGCCAGCAGAACAACTAGATGGGAGCAGTTCTTC.

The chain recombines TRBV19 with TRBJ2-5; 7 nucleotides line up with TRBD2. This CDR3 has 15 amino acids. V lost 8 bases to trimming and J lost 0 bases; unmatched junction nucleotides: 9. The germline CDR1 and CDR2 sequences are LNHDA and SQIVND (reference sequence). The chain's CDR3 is CASRNLGGYQETQYF. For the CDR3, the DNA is TGTGCCAGTCGTAACCTCGGGGGGTACCAAGAGACCCAGTACTTC.

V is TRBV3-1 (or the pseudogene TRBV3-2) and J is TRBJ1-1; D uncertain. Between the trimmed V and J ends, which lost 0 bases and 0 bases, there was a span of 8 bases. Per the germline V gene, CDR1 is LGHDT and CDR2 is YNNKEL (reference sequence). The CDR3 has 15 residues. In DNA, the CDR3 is TGTGCCAGCAGCCAAGAGTTACAGATGAACACTGAAGCTTTCTTT. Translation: CASSQELQMNTEAFF.

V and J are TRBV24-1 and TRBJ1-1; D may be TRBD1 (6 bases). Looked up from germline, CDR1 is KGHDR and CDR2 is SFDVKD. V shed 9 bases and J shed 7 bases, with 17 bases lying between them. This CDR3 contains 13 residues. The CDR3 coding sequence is TGTGCCACCGCACGCGGGCAGGGGAGTGAAGCTTTCTTT. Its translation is CATARGQGSEAFF.

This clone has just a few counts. The CDR3 bases are TGTGCCACCTCGGGGGGGGTTGCAACTAATGAAAAACTGTTTTTT. Protein: CATSGGVATNEKLFF. V usage is TRBV6-5 and J usage is TRBJ1-4; maybe TRBD1 (5 bases). Per the germline V gene, CDR1 is MNHEY and CDR2 is SVGAGI. Trimming stripped 10 bases from V and 0 bases from J, with 15 bases between. CDR3 length equals 15 residues.

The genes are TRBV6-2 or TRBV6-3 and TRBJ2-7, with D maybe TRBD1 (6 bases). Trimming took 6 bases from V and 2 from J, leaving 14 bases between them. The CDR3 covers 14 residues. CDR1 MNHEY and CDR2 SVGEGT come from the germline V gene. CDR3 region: CASSLQGGTYEQYF. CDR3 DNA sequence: TGTGCCAGCAGCCTACAGGGTGGAACCTACGAGCAGTACTTC.

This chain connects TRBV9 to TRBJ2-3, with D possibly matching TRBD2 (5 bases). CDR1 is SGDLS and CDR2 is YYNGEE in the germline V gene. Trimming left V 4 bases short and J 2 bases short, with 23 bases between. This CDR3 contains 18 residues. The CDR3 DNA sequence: TGTGCCAGCAGCTCCCGACTCGGGATTTCGGAAACCACAGATACGCAGTATTTT. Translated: CASSSRLGISETTDTQYF.

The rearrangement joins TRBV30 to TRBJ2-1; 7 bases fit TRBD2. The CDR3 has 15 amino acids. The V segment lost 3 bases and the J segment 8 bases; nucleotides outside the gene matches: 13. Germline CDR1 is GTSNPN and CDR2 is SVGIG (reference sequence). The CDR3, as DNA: TGTGCCTGGAGAGGGTTGGCGGGAGTCAATTATGAGCAGTTCTTC. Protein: CAWRGLAGVNYEQFF.

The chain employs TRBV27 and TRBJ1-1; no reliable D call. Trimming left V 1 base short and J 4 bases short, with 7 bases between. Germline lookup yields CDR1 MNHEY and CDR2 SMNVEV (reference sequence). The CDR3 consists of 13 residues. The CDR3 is CASSLYQFTEAFF. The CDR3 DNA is TGTGCCAGCAGTTTATATCAGTTCACTGAAGCTTTCTTT.

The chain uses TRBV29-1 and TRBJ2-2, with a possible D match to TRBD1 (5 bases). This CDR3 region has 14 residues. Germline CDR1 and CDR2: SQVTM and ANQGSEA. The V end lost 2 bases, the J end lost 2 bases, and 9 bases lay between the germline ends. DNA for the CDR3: TGCAGCGTTGAACAGGGTATCAACACCGGGGAGCTGTTTTTT. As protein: CSVEQGINTGELFF.

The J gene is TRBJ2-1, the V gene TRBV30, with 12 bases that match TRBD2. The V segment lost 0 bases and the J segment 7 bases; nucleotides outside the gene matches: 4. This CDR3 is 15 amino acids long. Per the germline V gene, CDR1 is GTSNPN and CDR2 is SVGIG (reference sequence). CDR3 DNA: TGTGCCTGGAGTGTAGGACTAGCGGGACTAAATGAGCAGTTCTTC. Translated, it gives CAWSVGLAGLNEQFF.

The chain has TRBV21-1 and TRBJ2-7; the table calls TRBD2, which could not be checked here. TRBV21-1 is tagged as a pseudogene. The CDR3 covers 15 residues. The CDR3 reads CASSRLARSSYEQYV. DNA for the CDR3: TGTGCCAGCAGCCGACTAGCGAGAAGCTCCTACGAGCAGTACGTC.

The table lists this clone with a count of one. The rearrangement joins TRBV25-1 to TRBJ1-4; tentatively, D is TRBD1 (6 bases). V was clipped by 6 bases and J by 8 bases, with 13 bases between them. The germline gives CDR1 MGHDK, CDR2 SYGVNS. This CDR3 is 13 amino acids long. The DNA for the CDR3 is TGTGCCAGCAGAGACAGGAGCCGAGAAAAACTGTTTTTT. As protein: CASRDRSREKLFF.

DNA for the CDR3: TGCGCCAGCAGCTCGGACAGCTCCTATAATTCACCCCTCCACTTT. Its protein product is CASSSDSSYNSPLHF. This rearrangement joins TRBV5-1 to TRBJ1-6, with D maybe TRBD1 (6 bases). The V gene lost 3 bases and the J gene lost 0 bases, with 7 bases spanning the gap. Germline V CDR1 and CDR2: SGHRS, YFSETQ. This CDR3 has 15 amino acids.